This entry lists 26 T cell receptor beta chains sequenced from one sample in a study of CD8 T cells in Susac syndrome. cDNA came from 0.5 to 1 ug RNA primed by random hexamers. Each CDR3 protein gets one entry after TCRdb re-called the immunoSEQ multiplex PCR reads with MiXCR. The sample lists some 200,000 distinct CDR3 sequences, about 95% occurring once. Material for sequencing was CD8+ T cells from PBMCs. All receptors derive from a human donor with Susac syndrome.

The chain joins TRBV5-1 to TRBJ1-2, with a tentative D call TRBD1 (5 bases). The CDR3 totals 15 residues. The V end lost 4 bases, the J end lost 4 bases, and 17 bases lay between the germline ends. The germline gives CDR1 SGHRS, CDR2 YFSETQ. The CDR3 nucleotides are TGCGCCAGCAGCGCGGACGGACACTTCCGCTATGGCTACACCTTC. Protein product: CASSADGHFRYGYTF.

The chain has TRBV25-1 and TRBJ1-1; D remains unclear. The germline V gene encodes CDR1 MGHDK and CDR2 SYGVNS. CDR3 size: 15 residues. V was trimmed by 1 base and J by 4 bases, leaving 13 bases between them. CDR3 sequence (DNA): TGTGCCAGCAGTGAATCCCTTCAGGCCGGCACTGAAGCTTTCTTT. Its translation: CASSESLQAGTEAFF.

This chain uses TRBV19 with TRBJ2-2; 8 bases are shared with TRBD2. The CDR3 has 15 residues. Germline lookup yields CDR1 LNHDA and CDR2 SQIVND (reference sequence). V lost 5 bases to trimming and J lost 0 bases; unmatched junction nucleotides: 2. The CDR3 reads CASSGGGSNTGELFF. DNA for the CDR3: TGTGCCAGTAGTGGCGGGGGGTCGAACACCGGGGAGCTGTTTTTT.

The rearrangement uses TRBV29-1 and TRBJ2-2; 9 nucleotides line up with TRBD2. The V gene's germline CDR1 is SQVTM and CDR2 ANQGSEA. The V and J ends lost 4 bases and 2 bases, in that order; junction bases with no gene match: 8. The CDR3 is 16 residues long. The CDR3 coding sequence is TGCAGCGTTGTAGAGGTAGCGGGAGTTAACACCGGGGAGCTGTTTTTT. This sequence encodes CSVVEVAGVNTGELFF.

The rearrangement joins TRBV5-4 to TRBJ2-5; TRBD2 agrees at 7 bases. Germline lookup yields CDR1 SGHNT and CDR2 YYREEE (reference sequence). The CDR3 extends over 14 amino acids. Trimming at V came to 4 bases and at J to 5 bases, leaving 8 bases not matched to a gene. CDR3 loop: CASSLPVGGETQYF. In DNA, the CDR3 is TGTGCCAGCAGCCTCCCCGTGGGGGGGGAGACCCAGTACTTC. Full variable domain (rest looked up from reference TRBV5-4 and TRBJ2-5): ETGVTQSPTHLIKTRGQQVTLRCSSQSGHNTVSWYQQALGQGPQFIFQYYREEENGRGNFPPRFSGLQFPNYSSELNVNALELDDSALYLCASSLPVGGETQYFGPGTRLLVL.

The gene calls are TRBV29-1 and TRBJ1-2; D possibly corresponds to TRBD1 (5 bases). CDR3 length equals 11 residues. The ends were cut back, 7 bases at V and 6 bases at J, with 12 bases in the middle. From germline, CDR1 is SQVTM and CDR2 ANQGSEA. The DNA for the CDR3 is TGCAGCGGTGTCGAAGGGGATGGCTACACCTTC. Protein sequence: CSGVEGDGYTF.

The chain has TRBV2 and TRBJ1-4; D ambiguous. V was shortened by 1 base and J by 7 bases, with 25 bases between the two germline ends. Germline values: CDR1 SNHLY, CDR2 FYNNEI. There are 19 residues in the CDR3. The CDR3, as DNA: TGTGCCAGCAGTGAAGAAGGTTTCTCAATACCAGCTCATGGTGAAAAACTGTTTTTT. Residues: CASSEEGFSIPAHGEKLFF.

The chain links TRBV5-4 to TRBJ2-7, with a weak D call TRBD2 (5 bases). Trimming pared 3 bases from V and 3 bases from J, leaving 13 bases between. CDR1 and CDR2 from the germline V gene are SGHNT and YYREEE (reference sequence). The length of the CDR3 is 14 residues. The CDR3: CASSSDGLRYEQYF. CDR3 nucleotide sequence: TGTGCCAGCAGCTCTGACGGACTGCGCTACGAGCAGTACTTC.

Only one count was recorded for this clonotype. The CDR3 DNA reads TGTGCCAGCAGTGACGGTCTAACAGATACGCAGTATTTT. Translation: CASSDGLTDTQYF. The chain joins TRBV2 to TRBJ2-3; D remains ambiguous. CDR3 length: 13 residues. CDR1 SNHLY and CDR2 FYNNEI come from the germline V gene. V dropped 3 bases and J dropped 3 bases, with 7 bases sitting between them.

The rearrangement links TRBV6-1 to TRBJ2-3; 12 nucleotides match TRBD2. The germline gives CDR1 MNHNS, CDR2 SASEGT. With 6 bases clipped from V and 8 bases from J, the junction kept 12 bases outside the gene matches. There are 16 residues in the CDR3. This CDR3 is CASSPTPSGRGITQYF. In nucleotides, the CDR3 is TGTGCCAGCAGCCCCACTCCTAGCGGGAGGGGTATTACGCAGTATTTT.

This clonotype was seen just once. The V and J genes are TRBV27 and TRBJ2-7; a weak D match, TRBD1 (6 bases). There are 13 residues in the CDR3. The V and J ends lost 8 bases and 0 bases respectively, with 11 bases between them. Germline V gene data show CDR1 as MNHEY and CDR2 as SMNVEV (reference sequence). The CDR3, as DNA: TGTGCCAGCCGGACAGTTGACTCCTACGAGCAGTACTTC. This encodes CASRTVDSYEQYF.

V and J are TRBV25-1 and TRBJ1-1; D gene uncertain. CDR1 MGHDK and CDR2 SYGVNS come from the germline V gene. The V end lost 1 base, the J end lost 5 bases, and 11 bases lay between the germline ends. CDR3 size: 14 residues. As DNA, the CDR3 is TGTGCCAGCAGTGAATCGGAGGGATGGACTGAAGCTTTCTTT. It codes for CASSESEGWTEAFF.

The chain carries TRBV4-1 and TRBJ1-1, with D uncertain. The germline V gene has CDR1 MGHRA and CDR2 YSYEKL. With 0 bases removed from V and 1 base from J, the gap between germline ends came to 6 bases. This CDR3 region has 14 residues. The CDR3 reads CASSQDLRNTEAFF. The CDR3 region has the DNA TGCGCCAGCAGCCAAGATCTTCGGAACACTGAAGCTTTCTTT.

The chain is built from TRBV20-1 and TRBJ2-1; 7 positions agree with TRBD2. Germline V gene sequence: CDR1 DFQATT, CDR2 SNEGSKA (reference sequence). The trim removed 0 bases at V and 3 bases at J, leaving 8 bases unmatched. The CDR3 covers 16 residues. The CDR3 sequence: CSARDKASGNYNEQFF. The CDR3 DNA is TGCAGTGCTAGAGATAAGGCTAGCGGAAACTACAATGAGCAGTTCTTC.

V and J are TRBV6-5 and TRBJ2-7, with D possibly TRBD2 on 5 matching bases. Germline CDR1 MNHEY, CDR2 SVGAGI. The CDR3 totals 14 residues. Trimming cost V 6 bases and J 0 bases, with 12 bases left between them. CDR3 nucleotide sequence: TGTGCCAGCAGCAAGAGAGGGAGCTCCTACGAGCAGTACTTC. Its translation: CASSKRGSSYEQYF.

The CDR3 loop is CASSVGASGGFEQFF. DNA for the CDR3: TGTGCCAGCAGCGTAGGGGCTAGCGGGGGGTTTGAGCAGTTCTTC. The chain links TRBV9 to TRBJ2-1; 11 nucleotides agree with TRBD2. The germline CDR1 and CDR2 sequences are SGDLS and YYNGEE. The J segment lost 9 bases and the V segment lost 0 bases, leaving 5 bases of the junction unmatched. This CDR3 is 15 amino acids long.

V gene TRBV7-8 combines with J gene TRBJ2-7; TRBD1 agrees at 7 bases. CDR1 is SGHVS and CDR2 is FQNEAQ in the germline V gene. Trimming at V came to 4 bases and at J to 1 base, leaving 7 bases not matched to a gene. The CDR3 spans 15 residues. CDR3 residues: CASSSPQGDSYEQYF. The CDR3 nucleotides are TGTGCCAGCAGCTCTCCGCAGGGGGATTCCTACGAGCAGTACTTC.

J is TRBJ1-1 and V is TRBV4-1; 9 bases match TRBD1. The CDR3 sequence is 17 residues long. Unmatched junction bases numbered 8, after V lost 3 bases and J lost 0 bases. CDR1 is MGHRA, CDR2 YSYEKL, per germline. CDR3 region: CASSHRPGTGLNTEAFF. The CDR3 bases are TGCGCCAGCAGCCACCGTCCCGGGACAGGGCTGAACACTGAAGCTTTCTTT.

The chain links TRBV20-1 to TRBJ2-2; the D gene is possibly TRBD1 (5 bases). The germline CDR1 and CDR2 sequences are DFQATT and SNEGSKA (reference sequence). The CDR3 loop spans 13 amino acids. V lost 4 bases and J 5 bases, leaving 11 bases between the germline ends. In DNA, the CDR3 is TGCAGTGCTACTGGGGCGCCGACCGGGGAGCTGTTTTTT. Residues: CSATGAPTGELFF.

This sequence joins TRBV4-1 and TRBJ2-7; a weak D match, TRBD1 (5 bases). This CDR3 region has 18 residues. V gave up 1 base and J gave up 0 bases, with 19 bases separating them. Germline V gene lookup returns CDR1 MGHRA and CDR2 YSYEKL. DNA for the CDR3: TGCGCCAGCAGCCAAGTAACGACGCAGGGTCCCTTCTCCTACGAGCAGTACTTC. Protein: CASSQVTTQGPFSYEQYF.

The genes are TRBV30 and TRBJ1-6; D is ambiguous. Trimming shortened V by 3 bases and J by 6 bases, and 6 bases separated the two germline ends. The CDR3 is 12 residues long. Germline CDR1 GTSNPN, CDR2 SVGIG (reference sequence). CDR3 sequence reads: CAWRQANSPLHF. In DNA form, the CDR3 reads TGTGCCTGGAGGCAAGCTAATTCACCCCTCCACTTT.

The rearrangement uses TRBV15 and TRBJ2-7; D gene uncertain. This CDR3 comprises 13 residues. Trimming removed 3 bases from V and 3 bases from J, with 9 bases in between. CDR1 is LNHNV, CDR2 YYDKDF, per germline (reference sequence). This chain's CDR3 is CATSSLDGYEQYF. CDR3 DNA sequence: TGTGCCACCAGCAGTCTAGACGGCTACGAGCAGTACTTC.

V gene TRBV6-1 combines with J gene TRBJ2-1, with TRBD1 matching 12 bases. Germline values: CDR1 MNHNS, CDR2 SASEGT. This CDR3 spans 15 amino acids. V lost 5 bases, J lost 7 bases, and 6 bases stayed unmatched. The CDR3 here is CASSWGQGAKNEQFF. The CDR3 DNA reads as TGTGCCAGCAGTTGGGGACAGGGGGCTAAGAATGAGCAGTTCTTC.

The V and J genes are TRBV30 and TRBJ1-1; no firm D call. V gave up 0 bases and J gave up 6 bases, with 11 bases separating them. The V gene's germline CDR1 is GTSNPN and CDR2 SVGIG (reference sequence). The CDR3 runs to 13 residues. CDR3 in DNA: TGTGCCTGGAGTGTCGACATGGCGGCTGAAGCTTTCTTT. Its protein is CAWSVDMAAEAFF. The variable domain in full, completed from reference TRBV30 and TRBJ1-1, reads SQTIHQWPATLVQPVGSPLSLECTVEGTSNPNLYWYRQAAGRGLQLLFYSVGIGQISSEVPQNLSASRPQDRQFILSSKKLLLSDSGFYLCAWSVDMAAEAFFGQGTRLTVV.

The CDR3 DNA is TGTGCCAGCAGGGACCCAGGGGCCCACGAGCAGTACTTC. Its protein is CASRDPGAHEQYF. The chain couples TRBV28 to TRBJ2-7; a possible D gene is TRBD1 (6 bases). The CDR3 is 13 residues long. Germline V CDR1 and CDR2: MDHEN, SYDVKM. V lost 6 bases, J lost 5 bases, and 14 bases lay in between. Full variable domain (missing parts from reference TRBV28 and TRBJ2-7): DVKVTQSSRYLVKRTGEKVFLECVQDMDHENMFWYRQDPGLGLRLIYFSYDVKMKEKGDIPEGYSVSREKKERFSLILESASTNQTSMYLCASRDPGAHEQYFGPGTRLTVT.

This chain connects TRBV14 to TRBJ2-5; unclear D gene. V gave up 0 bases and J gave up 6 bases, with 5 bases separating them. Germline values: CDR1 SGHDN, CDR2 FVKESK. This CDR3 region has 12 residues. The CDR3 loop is CASSQDFKTQYF. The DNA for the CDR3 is TGTGCCAGCAGCCAAGATTTTAAGACCCAGTACTTC.